A single TCR beta chain is shown here with its context. Its antigen is unknown. The PCR was carried out with 60 Vbeta primers and 13 Jbeta primers. Some clones are missing from TCRdb's copy, which holds only in-frame ones; the method was immunoSEQ multiplex PCR. The data hold 43,000 or so clones, with roughly 80% observed a single time. The sample belongs to a study of cytomegalovirus exposure and HLA in healthy donors. In the study overall: An earlier analysis found 100 million or so unique TCR beta sequences from about 190 million T cells.

Findings of the study overall: V- and J-gene trimming in TCR beta was tied to a missense DCLRE1C variant by an analysis performed later. There was a cluster of highly shared sequence variants that was likely a sequencing artifact.

The CDR3 consists of 14 residues. The V gene's germline CDR1 is SGHRS and CDR2 YFSETQ. The chain carries TRBV5-1 and TRBJ2-5; a weak D match, TRBD2 (6 bases). The DNA matches TRBJ2-7 better at its end, which makes the J call doubtful. This sequence originates from a man in his thirties or forties in good health and CMV-seronegative. Sequencing was done on a sample of PBMCs. The CDR3 DNA reads TGCGCCAGCAGCTTGAATAGCGGCCCCTACGAGCAGTACTTC. This gives the protein CASSLNSGPYEQYF.